This entry describes one T cell receptor (beta chain). The antigen it binds to is not known. It has no much larger one-base neighbor in the sample; base qualities were not kept. PBMCs were isolated by Ficoll-Paque density gradient centrifugation. Sequenced using an Illumina NovaSeq 6000. cDNA libraries for TCRalpha and TCRbeta were prepared by 5'RACE using constant-segment primers, with sample barcodes and unique molecular identifiers added. Trizol reagent was used to extract RNA from every sample. The libraries were amplified in two PCR steps, and the second step added a second sample barcode and Illumina TruSeq adapters. Libraries were sequenced on an Illumina NovaSeq with 2 x 150 bp paired-end reads. As for the original processing: Demultiplexing of reads and collapsing into UMI-guided consensus sequences were performed with migec v1.2.7. Using mixcr v2.1.11, the UMI consensuses were aligned to TRA and TRB V and J templates and assembled into clonotypes. A clonotype was counted as expanded or contracted only when both edgeR and NoisET called the clonotype significant, with the noise models trained on biological replicates. edgeR calls used a false discovery rate-adjusted p below 0.01 and a log2 fold-change threshold of 1. PCA with hierarchical clustering of max-normalized trajectories of the 1000 most abundant clonotypes was used as exploratory dynamics analysis. Separately sequenced CD4+ and CD8+ repertoires were used to assign a CD4 or CD8 phenotype to each responding clone. TCRdb reprocessing: public reads trimmed at Q25 with fastp, clones called with MiXCR, in-frame beta chains kept. Rows with one shared CDR3 protein collapse into an entry with the most common genes and DNA. None of the V and J calls come from the authors' own analysis; TCRdb made them. This sample gives 500,000 to 600,000 distinct CDR3 sequences in total; roughly 18% of them show up just once. The ten largest account for around 12% of the sample.

CDR1 and CDR2 (SGHAT, FQNNGV) derive from the germline V gene. The CDR3 runs 16 amino acids, cysteine and phenylalanine included. The read is trimmed to its CDR3 DNA, 48 bases read in frame from base 1. After removal of 0 bases from V and 8 bases from J, the junction retains 4 bases not matched to a gene. This entry is derived from a study of T-cell memory formation after mild COVID-19 (dated by TCRdb to 2020 to 2022). As for the study more broadly: Most TCR sequence clusters were specific to one of the two donors. In two donors, T-cell clones that expanded and contracted after mild COVID-19 were followed by sequencing TCRalpha and TCRbeta repertoires longitudinally. Two young, previously healthy adult volunteers, one female and one male, were included in the cohort.

What the authors observed across the whole study: The detection of some responding clones in pre-infection memory suggests that pre-existing cross-reactive memory T cells joined the SARS-CoV-2 response. From day 15 to 85, contracting clones showed balanced CD4/CD8 phenotypes, whereas a second wave of clones that expanded from day 15 to 37 leaned towards CD4+. Contracting CD4+ clones appeared mostly in the CM and EM memory subsets, whereas CD8+ clones were enriched in EMRA. The study included only a couple of mild cases, and larger cohorts that include severe cases with pre-infection samples were judged to be necessary. SARS-CoV-2 specificity of the second-wave clones peaking on day 37 was not confirmed.

The sequencing sample was made of PBMCs or a T cell subset sorted from them (not recorded which). This chain is built from TRBV11-2 and TRBJ2-1, and 13 junctional nucleotides match TRBD2. The receptor was derived from an adult woman who had mild COVID-19 (a few samples of this study predate the infection). The sample titles of this study are shuffled in the database, so cell type and time point are left out; the donor was told from shared clones. The CDR3 here reads CASSLDSGLAGDEQFF. The nucleotides read TGTGCCAGCAGCTTAGATTCAGGACTAGCGGGGGATGAGCAGTTCTTC.